This T cell receptor (beta chain) emerged from a study of blood T cell repertoires in COVID-19. Study as a whole: Samples taken during acute and convalescent COVID-19 were collected in the United States, Italy and Spain.

The CDR3 is made up of 15 amino acids. Germline loops: CDR1 LGHNA, CDR2 YNFKEQ. With 3 bases removed from V and 4 bases from J, the gap between germline ends came to 13 bases. In the original analysis: It was from reference gene primer amplification that nucleated cell counts were estimated. Sequencing used immunoSEQ multiplex PCR; TCRdb keeps in-frame clones, though not all of them. V and J calls and clone size are those listed in that table; D and trimming were worked out from the DNA. This table holds hundreds of thousands of clones, approximately 80% found once. The specimen sequenced was peripheral blood. This chain joins TRBV4-2 and TRBJ1-5; weak D call: TRBD1 (6 bases). The clonotype comes from a woman in her 70s with acute or convalescent COVID-19. The CDR3 region has the DNA TGTGCCAGCAGCCAGGAGACAGGATGGAATCAGCCCCAGCATTTT. Amino acid sequence: CASSQETGWNQPQHF.